The clone carrying this T cell receptor beta chain showed up just once. The antigen is unknown. The data stem from a study of Ad26.COV2.S vaccination and SARS-CoV-2 variants. The study's findings and limits: Breadth measured for non-spike TCRs was similar across vaccine and placebo recipients. Reported findings describe substantial breadth in spike-specific CD8+ and CD4+ T cell responses following vaccination.

This CDR3 is built from 15 residues. V shed 6 bases and J 2 bases; nucleotides not matched to a gene: 5. Looked up from germline, CDR1 is MNHNY and CDR2 is SVGAGI (reference sequence). The repertoire was sequenced with immunoSEQ multiplex PCR; TCRdb's copy has only in-frame clones and lacks some. Among more than 150,000 clones, around nine tenths were seen once, and the ten largest hold around 6.1%. The chain employs TRBV6-6 and TRBJ2-3; 10 nucleotides line up with TRBD2. This sequence originates from a human donor who had recovered from COVID-19. The sequences come from peripheral blood, collected after recovery from COVID-19. Written as DNA, the CDR3 is TGTGCCAGCAGCGGTAGCGGGGGGACCACAGATACGCAGTATTTT. This codes for CASSGSGGTTDTQYF.